This is a list of T cell receptor beta chains from one sample in a study. TCRdb re-derived calls from the RT-PCR reads in MiXCR, one entry per CDR3 protein. The data show about 680,000 distinct CDR3 sequences, 14% seen once. Sequenced: memory CD4+ T cells from blood. The receptors here all came from a female donor in good health, serving as a healthy control. CDR3s include the opening cysteine and the closing phenylalanine or tryptophan. Each record gives: J gene, clone size, V gene, D gene, CDR3 protein, CDR3 DNA. D genes are given only for firm matches. Only part of the rows carry a size: once, few, many, or a class if the clone is expanded.

TRBJ2-5,few,TRBV20-1,TRBD2,CSATGTNQETQYF,TGCAGTGCAACCGGGACTAACCAAGAGACCCAGTACTTC
TRBJ1-2,-,TRBV7-9,TRBD1,CASSFDRGNGYTF,TGTGCCAGCAGTTTTGACAGGGGGAATGGCTACACCTTC
TRBJ1-4,many,TRBV7-2,-,CASSPRTSGEKLFF,TGTGCCAGCAGCCCCCGGACTTCGGGCGAAAAACTGTTTTTT
TRBJ2-3,-,TRBV5-1,TRBD1,CASSSGRGREDTQYF,TGCGCCAGCAGTTCGGGCAGGGGGCGCGAAGATACGCAGTATTTT
TRBJ2-5,many,TRBV5-5,-,CASSSLGTPTPYF,TGTGCCAGCAGCTCCCTCGGGACCCCGACCCCGTACTTC
TRBJ2-1,few,TRBV12-3/TRBV12-4,-,CASSVRVNNEQFF,TGTGCCAGCAGTGTCAGGGTCAACAATGAGCAGTTCTTC
TRBJ1-4,-,TRBV7-3,-,CASSLYSWSTNNEKLFF,TGTGCCAGCAGCCTATATAGCTGGAGCACCAATAATGAAAAACTGTTTTTT
TRBJ1-2,many,TRBV5-1,-,CASSGDTFGYGYTF,TGCGCCAGCAGCGGGGACACCTTCGGCTATGGCTACACCTTC
TRBJ1-5,-,TRBV7-9,-,CASSLGGGSGTYQPQHF,TGTGCCAGCAGCTTAGGTGGAGGCAGTGGTACCTATCAGCCCCAGCATTTT
TRBJ2-7,many,TRBV4-1,TRBD1,CASSQTPGQGVHEQYF,TGCGCCAGCAGCCAGACCCCGGGACAGGGAGTCCACGAGCAGTACTTC
TRBJ2-7,few,TRBV6-1,-,CASRLQGIGYEQYF,TGTGCCAGCAGGCTGCAGGGGATCGGCTACGAGCAGTACTTC
TRBJ1-1,-,TRBV6-2/TRBV6-3,TRBD1,CASSYLWTGASGAFF,TGTGCCAGCAGTTACTTATGGACAGGGGCATCTGGAGCTTTCTTT
TRBJ2-1,-,TRBV9,-,CASSVGGRTTGNEQFF,TGTGCCAGCAGCGTAGGGGGGAGAACCACGGGGAATGAGCAGTTCTTC
TRBJ2-7,many,TRBV6-2/TRBV6-3,-,CASRHQDNYEQYF,TGTGCCAGCAGACATCAGGACAACTACGAGCAGTACTTC
TRBJ1-6,-,TRBV7-6,-,CASSLLGSNSPLHF,TGTGCCAGCAGCTTATTGGGCAGTAATTCACCCCTCCACTTT
TRBJ1-2,-,TRBV4-3,-,CASSRPRGDGYTF,TGCGCCAGCAGCCGCCCGAGGGGGGATGGCTACACCTTC
TRBJ2-1,few,TRBV6-5,-,CASSYRGITYNEQFF,TGTGCCAGCAGTTACCGCGGCATTACCTACAATGAGCAGTTCTTC
TRBJ2-5,few,TRBV28,-,CASRLPGPGSETQYF,TGTGCCAGCAGGTTACCGGGACCAGGGTCGGAGACCCAGTACTTC
TRBJ2-1,few,TRBV20-1,-,CSAPLMGGSYNEQFF,TGCAGTGCTCCCCTTATGGGGGGCTCCTACAATGAGCAGTTCTTC
TRBJ2-6,many,TRBV4-1,-,CASKMGRGANVLTF,TGCGCCAGCAAAATGGGGCGCGGGGCCAACGTCCTGACTTTC
TRBJ2-1,few,TRBV24-1,TRBD1,CATSDPTGAPEQFF,TGTGCCACCAGTGATCCGACAGGGGCTCCTGAGCAGTTCTTC
TRBJ2-6,many,TRBV7-2,-,CASSYPTGGLTF,TGTGCCAGCAGCTACCCTACGGGCGGGCTGACTTTC
TRBJ2-7,many,TRBV28,TRBD2,CASSSREGLRHEQYF,TGTGCCAGCAGTTCGCGGGAGGGCCTTAGGCACGAGCAGTACTTC
TRBJ2-3,few,TRBV9,TRBD2,CASSVAGGPNTQYF,TGTGCCAGCAGCGTAGCGGGAGGGCCAAATACGCAGTATTTT
TRBJ1-5,-,TRBV5-1,-,CASSLEGPNQPQHF,TGCGCCAGCAGCTTGGAGGGGCCTAATCAGCCCCAGCATTTT
TRBJ2-7,many,TRBV12-3/TRBV12-4,-,CASSLNSGPEGEQYF,TGTGCCAGCAGTTTAAATTCGGGACCGGAGGGCGAGCAGTACTTC
TRBJ1-2,few,TRBV7-9,-,CASSLEGLGGYTF,TGTGCCAGCAGCTTAGAGGGGCTTGGCGGCTACACCTTC
TRBJ1-1,few,TRBV7-2,TRBD1,CASSPMAGGTEAFF,TGTGCCAGCAGCCCCATGGCAGGGGGGACTGAAGCTTTCTTT
TRBJ2-2,many,TRBV20-1,TRBD2,CSARELAGMELFF,TGCAGTGCTAGAGAACTAGCGGGGATGGAGCTGTTTTTT
TRBJ2-1,few,TRBV20-1,TRBD2,CSATGTSGGVFF,TGCAGTGCCACCGGGACTAGCGGGGGGGTGTTCTTC
TRBJ2-7,few,TRBV2,-,CASRRRATSYEQYF,TGTGCCAGCAGGAGAAGGGCTACCTCCTACGAGCAGTACTTC
TRBJ2-2,-,TRBV6-1,-,CASSEVYKGGELFF,TGTGCCAGCAGTGAAGTTTATAAGGGCGGGGAGCTGTTTTTT
TRBJ2-1,-,TRBV12-3/TRBV12-4,TRBD2,CASSVPGLGYNEQFF,TGTGCCAGCAGCGTCCCGGGACTAGGCTACAATGAGCAGTTCTTC